This T cell receptor (beta chain) was found in a study of OX40 agonist ivuxolimab in advanced cancers. For the study at large: Treatment received earlier with anti-PD-1, anti-PD-L1 or anti-CTLA-4 agents was allowed, and over 30% had some.

This clone occurred once. The antigen is unknown. General observations from the study: More expanded clones were seen, on average, in CD8+ T cells than in CD4+. At doses 0.1 to 3.0 mg/kg, CD4+ and CD8+ clones expanded.

Sequenced by immunoSEQ multiplex PCR; TCRdb stores in-frame clones only, minus some. The sample has tens of thousands of clones, roughly 85% seen once. The CDR3 consists of 13 residues. Germline V lookup: CDR1 LNHNV, CDR2 YYDKDF (reference sequence). Between the trimmed V and J ends, which lost 6 bases and 6 bases, there was a span of 15 bases. This clonotype originated in an adult with an advanced solid tumor such as melanoma, head and neck, liver or kidney cancer. The material was CD4+ or CD8+ T cells sorted from blood, obtained in a trial of the OX40 agonist ivuxolimab. This chain links TRBV15 with TRBJ2-7; D is unclear. The CDR3 loop is CATRAFSSAEQYF. The CDR3 coding sequence is TGTGCCACCAGGGCGTTTTCTTCCGCCGAGCAGTACTTC.